This TCR beta chain was observed in a study of blood T cell repertoires in COVID-19. Study in general: Samples representing acute and convalescent COVID-19 were sourced from the United States, Italy and Spain.

Cohort placement rested on clinical history that participants reported themselves. Generated by immunoSEQ multiplex PCR, the TCRdb table keeps only in-frame clones and is missing some. This sample has roughly 260,000 clones, with approximately 85% found just once. The receptor's source is a woman aged 45-60 years who had recovered from COVID-19. The sequencing input was PBMCs or T cells enriched from blood (not recorded which).

The CDR3 loop is CASSPSDRLLYGYTF. Written as DNA, the CDR3 is TGTGCCAGCAGTCCATCGGACAGACTCCTCTATGGCTACACCTTC. The chain joins TRBV28 to TRBJ1-2, with a tentative D call TRBD1 (6 bases). CDR3 length equals 15 residues. V dropped 5 bases and J dropped 4 bases, with 17 bases sitting between them. Germline V gives CDR1 MDHEN, CDR2 SYDVKM.